This TCR beta chain was observed in a study of blood T cell repertoires in COVID-19. Study as a whole: T cells, B-cell-depleted T cells, or PBMCs provided the cDNA or gDNA that served as material.

This CDR3 contains 13 residues. Trimming removed 0 bases at V and 4 bases at J, with 7 bases between. From germline, CDR1 is SGHDT and CDR2 YYEEEE. Authors' analysis steps: The assay estimated nucleated cells by amplifying reference gene primers. This table comes from immunoSEQ multiplex PCR, and its TCRdb copy is limited to in-frame clones, with some not included. V, J and clone size reflect that table, while D and trimming were determined from the DNA. In the table there are 90,000 to 120,000 clones, 80% to 90% of which are singletons. The chain uses TRBV5-6 and TRBJ1-2, with unresolved D. This TCR derives from a woman aged 45 to 65 who had recovered from COVID-19. Sequencing input: PBMCs or T cells enriched from blood (not recorded which). CDR3 sequence: CASSLGRGYGYTF. Here the CDR3 DNA reads TGTGCCAGCAGCTTGGGGCGGGGCTATGGCTACACCTTC. Drawing the rest from reference TRBV5-6 and TRBJ1-2, the complete variable domain is DAGVTQSPTHLIKTRGQQVTLRCSPKSGHDTVSWYQQALGQGPQFIFQYYEEEERQRGNFPDRFSGHQFPNYSSELNVNALLLGDSALYLCASSLGRGYGYTFGSGTRLTVV.